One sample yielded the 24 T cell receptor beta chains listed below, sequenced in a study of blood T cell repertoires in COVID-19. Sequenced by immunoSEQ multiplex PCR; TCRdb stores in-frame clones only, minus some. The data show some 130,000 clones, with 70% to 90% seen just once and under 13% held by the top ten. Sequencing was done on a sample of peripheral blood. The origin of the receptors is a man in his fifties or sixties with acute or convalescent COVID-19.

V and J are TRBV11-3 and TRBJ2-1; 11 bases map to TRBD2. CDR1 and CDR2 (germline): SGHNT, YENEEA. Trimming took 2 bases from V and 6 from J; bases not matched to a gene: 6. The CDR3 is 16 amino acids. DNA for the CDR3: TGTGCCAGCAGCTTAAGGTCTAGCGGGGGGATCAATGAGCAGTTCTTC. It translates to CASSLRSSGGINEQFF.

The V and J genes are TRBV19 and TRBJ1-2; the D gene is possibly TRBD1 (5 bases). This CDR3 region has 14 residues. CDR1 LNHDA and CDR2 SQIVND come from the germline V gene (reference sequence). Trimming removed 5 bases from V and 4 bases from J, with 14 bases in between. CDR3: CASSQSGTPYGYTF. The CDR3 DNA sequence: TGTGCCAGTAGTCAATCCGGGACTCCCTATGGCTACACCTTC. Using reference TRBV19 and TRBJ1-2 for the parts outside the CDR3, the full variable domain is DGGITQSPKYLFRKEGQNVTLSCEQNLNHDAMYWYRQDPGQGLRLIYYSQIVNDFQKGDIAEGYSVSREKKESFPLTVTSAQKNPTAFYLCASSQSGTPYGYTFGSGTRLTVV.

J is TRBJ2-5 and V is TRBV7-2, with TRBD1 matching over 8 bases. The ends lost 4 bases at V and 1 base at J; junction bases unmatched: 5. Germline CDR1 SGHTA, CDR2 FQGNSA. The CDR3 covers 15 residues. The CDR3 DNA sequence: TGTGCCAGCAGCTCACGGACAGGGAGCCAAGAGACCCAGTACTTC. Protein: CASSSRTGSQETQYF.

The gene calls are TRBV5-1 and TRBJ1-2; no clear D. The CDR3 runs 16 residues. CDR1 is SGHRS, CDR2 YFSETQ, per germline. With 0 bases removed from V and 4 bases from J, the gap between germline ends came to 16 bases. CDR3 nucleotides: TGCGCCAGCAGCTTGGGTCACAGTGAAGCAACCTATGGCTACACCTTC. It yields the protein CASSLGHSEATYGYTF. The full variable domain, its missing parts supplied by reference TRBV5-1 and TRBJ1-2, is KAGVTQTPRYLIKTRGQQVTLSCSPISGHRSVSWYQQTPGQGLQFLFEYFSETQRNKGNFPGRFSGRQFSNSRSEMNVSTLELGDSALYLCASSLGHSEATYGYTFGSGTRLTVV.

DNA of the CDR3: TGTGCCAGCAGCTTCTCAGGGTCGAGTGAAAAACTGTTTTTT. As protein: CASSFSGSSEKLFF. V gene TRBV11-2 combines with J gene TRBJ1-4, with D tentatively TRBD1 (5 bases). The germline V and J ends were trimmed by 3 bases and 7 bases, with 12 bases remaining between them. The germline V gene encodes CDR1 SGHAT and CDR2 FQNNGV. The CDR3 consists of 14 residues.

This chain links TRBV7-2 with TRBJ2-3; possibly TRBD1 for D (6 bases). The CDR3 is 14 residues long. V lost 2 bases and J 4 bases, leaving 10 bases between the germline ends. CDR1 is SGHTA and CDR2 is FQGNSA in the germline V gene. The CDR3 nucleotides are TGTGCCAGCAGCTTATTTGGGGGCCCAGATACGCAGTATTTT. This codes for CASSLFGGPDTQYF.

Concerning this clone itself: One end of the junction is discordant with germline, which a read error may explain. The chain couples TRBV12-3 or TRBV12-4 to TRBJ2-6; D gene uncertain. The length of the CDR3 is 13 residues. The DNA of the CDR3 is TGTGCCTGCAGCCACTCTGGGGCCAACGTCCTGACTTTC. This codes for CACSHSGANVLTF.

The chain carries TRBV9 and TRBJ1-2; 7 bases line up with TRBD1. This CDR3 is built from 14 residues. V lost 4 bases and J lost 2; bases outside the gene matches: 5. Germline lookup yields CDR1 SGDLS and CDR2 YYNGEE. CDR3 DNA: TGTGCCAGCAGCCCCCGGACAGGAAACTATGGCTACACCTTC. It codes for CASSPRTGNYGYTF.

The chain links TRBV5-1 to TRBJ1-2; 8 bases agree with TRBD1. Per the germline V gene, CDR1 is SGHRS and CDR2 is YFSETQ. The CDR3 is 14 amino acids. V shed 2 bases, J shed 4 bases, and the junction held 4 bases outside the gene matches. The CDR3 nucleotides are TGCGCCAGCAGCTTTGGACAGGGCCTCTATGGCTACACCTTC. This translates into CASSFGQGLYGYTF.

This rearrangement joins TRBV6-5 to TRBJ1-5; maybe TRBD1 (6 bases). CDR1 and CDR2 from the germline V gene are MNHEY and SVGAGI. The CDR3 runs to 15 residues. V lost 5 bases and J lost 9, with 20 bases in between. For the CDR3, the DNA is TGTGCCAGCAGTAATACAGGGAACTGGGCACGGCCCCAGCATTTT. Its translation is CASSNTGNWARPQHF.

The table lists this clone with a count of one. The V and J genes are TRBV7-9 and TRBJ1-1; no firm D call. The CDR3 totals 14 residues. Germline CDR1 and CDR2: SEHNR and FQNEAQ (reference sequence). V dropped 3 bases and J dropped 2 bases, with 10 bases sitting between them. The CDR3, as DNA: TGTGCCAGCAGCTTTGGGTCGGGTAACACTGAAGCTTTCTTT. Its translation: CASSFGSGNTEAFF.

CDR3: CASNSGLAYNEQFF. CDR3 DNA sequence: TGCGCCAGCAACTCGGGACTCGCCTACAATGAGCAGTTCTTC. J is TRBJ2-1 and V is TRBV5-1; the D gene is possibly TRBD2 (6 bases). CDR3 length equals 14 residues. Looked up from germline, CDR1 is SGHRS and CDR2 is YFSETQ. Trimming took off 6 bases at V and 2 bases at J, with 12 bases between the two ends.

The CDR3 DNA sequence: TGTGCCAGCAGAAAGGACAGGGGAAGCAATCAGCCCCAGCATTTT. It codes for CASRKDRGSNQPQHF. The V and J genes are TRBV7-2 and TRBJ1-5; 9 nucleotides match TRBD1. The CDR3 extends over 15 amino acids. Trimming at V came to 6 bases and at J to 1 base, leaving 4 bases not matched to a gene. Germline V gene data show CDR1 as SGHTA and CDR2 as FQGNSA.

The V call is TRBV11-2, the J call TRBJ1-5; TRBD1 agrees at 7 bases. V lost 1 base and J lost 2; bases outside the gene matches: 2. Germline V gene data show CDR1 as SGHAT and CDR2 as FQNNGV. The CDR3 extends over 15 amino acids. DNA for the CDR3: TGTGCCAGCAGCTTAGGGACAGGTCGCAATCAGCCCCAGCATTTT. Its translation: CASSLGTGRNQPQHF.

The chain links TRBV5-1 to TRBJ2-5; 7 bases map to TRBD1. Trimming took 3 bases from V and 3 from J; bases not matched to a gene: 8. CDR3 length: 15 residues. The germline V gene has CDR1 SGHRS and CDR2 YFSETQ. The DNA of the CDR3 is TGCGCCAGCAGCTCTAACAGGGGATGGGAAGAGACCCAGTACTTC. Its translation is CASSSNRGWEETQYF.

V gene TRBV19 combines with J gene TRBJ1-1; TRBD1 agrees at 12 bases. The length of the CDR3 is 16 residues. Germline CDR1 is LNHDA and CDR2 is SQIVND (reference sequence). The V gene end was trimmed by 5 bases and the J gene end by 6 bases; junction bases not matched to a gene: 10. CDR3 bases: TGTGCCAGTAGTCCCTTGCCGGGACAGGGGGCACCTGAAGCTTTCTTT. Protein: CASSPLPGQGAPEAFF.

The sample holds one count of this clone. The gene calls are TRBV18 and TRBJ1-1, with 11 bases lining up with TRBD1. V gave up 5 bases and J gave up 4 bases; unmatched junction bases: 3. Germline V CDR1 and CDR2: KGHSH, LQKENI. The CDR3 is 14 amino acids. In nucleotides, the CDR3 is TGTGCCAGCTCAACGGGACAGGGGGGCACTGAAGCTTTCTTT. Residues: CASSTGQGGTEAFF.

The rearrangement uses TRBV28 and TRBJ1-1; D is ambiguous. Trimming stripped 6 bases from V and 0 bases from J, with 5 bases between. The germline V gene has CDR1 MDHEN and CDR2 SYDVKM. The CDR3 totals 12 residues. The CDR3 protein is CASSTVNTEAFF. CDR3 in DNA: TGTGCCAGCAGCACAGTGAACACTGAAGCTTTCTTT.

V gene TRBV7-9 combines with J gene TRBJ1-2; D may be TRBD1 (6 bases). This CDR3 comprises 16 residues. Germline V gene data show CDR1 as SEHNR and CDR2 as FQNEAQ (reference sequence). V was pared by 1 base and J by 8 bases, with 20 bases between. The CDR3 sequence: CASSLERILSGEGYTF. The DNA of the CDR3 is TGTGCCAGCAGCTTAGAGAGAATTTTGTCAGGGGAGGGCTACACCTTC.

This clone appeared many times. The CDR3 DNA reads TGTGCCAGCAGCTTAGGGACTCGGATGAACACTTGGCAGTTCTTC. Amino acid sequence: CASSLGTRMNTWQFF. The rearrangement joins TRBV11-2 to TRBJ2-1; a possible D gene is TRBD2 (5 bases). Germline V gene sequence: CDR1 SGHAT, CDR2 FQNNGV. The V end lost 1 base, the J end lost 12 bases, and 19 bases lay between the germline ends. This CDR3 comprises 15 residues.

CDR3: CASSQNSWFGTGELFF. For the CDR3, the DNA is TGTGCCAGCAGCCAAAACTCTTGGTTCGGCACCGGGGAGCTGTTTTTT. The chain employs TRBV3-1 (or the pseudogene TRBV3-2) and TRBJ2-2; D is unclear. This CDR3 has 16 amino acids. Germline V CDR1 and CDR2: LGHDT, YNNKEL (reference sequence). V was shortened by 2 bases and J by 4 bases, with 14 bases between the two germline ends.

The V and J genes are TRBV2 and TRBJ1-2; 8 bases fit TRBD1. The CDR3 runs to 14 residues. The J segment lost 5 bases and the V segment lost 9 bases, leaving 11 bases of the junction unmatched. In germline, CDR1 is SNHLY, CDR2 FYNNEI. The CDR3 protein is CASRDRTGLYGYTF. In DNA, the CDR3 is TGTGCCAGTCGGGATAGGACAGGGCTATATGGCTACACCTTC. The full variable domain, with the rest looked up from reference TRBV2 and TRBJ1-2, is EPEVTQTPSHQVTQMGQEVILRCVPISNHLYFYWYRQILGQKVEFLVSFYNNEISEKSEIFDDQFSVERPDGSNFTLKIRSTKLEDSAMYFCASRDRTGLYGYTFGSGTRLTVV.

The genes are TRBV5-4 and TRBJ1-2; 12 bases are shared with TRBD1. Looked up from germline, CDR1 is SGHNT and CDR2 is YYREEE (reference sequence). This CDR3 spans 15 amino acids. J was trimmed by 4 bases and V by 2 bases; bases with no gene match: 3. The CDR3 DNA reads TGTGCCAGCAGCTTCGGGACAGGGGGCTCCTATGGCTACACCTTC. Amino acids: CASSFGTGGSYGYTF.

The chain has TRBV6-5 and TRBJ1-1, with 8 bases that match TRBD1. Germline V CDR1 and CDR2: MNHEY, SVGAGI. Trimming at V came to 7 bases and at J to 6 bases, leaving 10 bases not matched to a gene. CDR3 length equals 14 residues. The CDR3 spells CASIPDRDVAEAFF. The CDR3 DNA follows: TGTGCCAGCATCCCGGACAGGGACGTAGCTGAAGCTTTCTTT.